Detailed here is one T cell receptor (beta chain). Its antigen is as yet unknown. This may come from a read error, since a much larger clone is one base off. Donors gave 9 to 10 milliliters of peripheral blood apiece. The CDR3 runs to 12 residues. Trimming stripped 6 bases from V and 2 bases from J, with 8 bases between. Germline assignment: CDR1 SGHTA and CDR2 FQGNSA. The record originates from a study of blood T cells in healthy people across ages. General study findings and limits: Unsorted PBMC material precluded a definitive naive versus antigen-experienced comparison. Long-lived donors exceeded aged donors in naive CD4+ cells and diversity.

The authors ran a second PCR of 7 to 11 cycles using a sample-barcoded 5' primer and a J-beta primer mix. Sequencing of every sample gave 2.5 million or more CDR3-containing paired-end reads. In TCRdb, the 5' RACE reads were re-called with MiXCR into one record per CDR3 protein. The table records over a million distinct CDR3 sequences, around 55% of them present only once. Input material: blood. The receptor's source is a man aged 18 to 30 in good health. The V and J genes are TRBV7-2 and TRBJ2-7; D is unresolved. For the CDR3, the DNA is TGTGCCAGCAGGGGCGCCCCCTACGAGCAGTACTTC. Its protein is CASRGAPYEQYF.